A selection of T cell receptor beta chains follows, all from one sample in a study of radiation and T cells in renal cell carcinoma. The assay was immunoSEQ multiplex PCR, and TCRdb's table has in-frame clones only and misses some. The data contain roughly 90,000 clones, around four fifths of them seen just once; the ten biggest clones take up around 9.4%. This material consisted of blood, taken from a patient whose treatment included radiotherapy and nephrectomy. These receptor sequences come from a man aged 45-65 years with renal cell carcinoma. The CDR3 runs from the conserved cysteine through the conserved F or W. Each record gives: CDR3 protein, CDR3 DNA, D gene, clone size, J gene, V gene. The D gene is left open where the match is weak. Only some rows state a clone size, as once, few, many or a class for expanded clones.

CDR3: CASSYGGSEQYF; DNA: TGTGCCAGCAGTTACGGGGGCTCCGAGCAGTACTTC; D: NA; size: few; J: TRBJ2-7; V: TRBV6-5
CDR3: CASSFQGARTNYGYTF; DNA: TGTGCCAGCAGCTTTCAGGGGGCTCGAACAAACTATGGCTACACCTTC; D: TRBD1; size: NA; J: TRBJ1-2; V: TRBV9
CDR3: CASSLTGEVVTF; DNA: TGTGCCAGCAGCTTGACAGGGGAGGTGGTCACCTTC; D: TRBD1; size: NA; J: TRBJ1-2; V: TRBV5-6
CDR3: CASSYSTSGGYEQYF; DNA: TGTGCCAGCAGTTACTCGACTAGCGGGGGATACGAGCAGTACTTC; D: TRBD2; size: NA; J: TRBJ2-7; V: TRBV6-5
CDR3: CASSLGSGGLSYEQYF; DNA: TGCGCCAGCAGCTTGGGTAGCGGGGGGCTCTCCTACGAGCAGTACTTC; D: TRBD2; size: NA; J: TRBJ2-7; V: TRBV5-1
CDR3: CASRMQKMGQGYGYTF; DNA: TGCGCCAGCAGAATGCAAAAGATGGGCCAGGGCTATGGCTACACCTTC; D: NA; size: NA; J: TRBJ1-2; V: TRBV5-1
CDR3: CASSYGEGELFF; DNA: TGTGCCAGCAGTTATGGGGAGGGGGAGCTGTTTTTT; D: NA; size: NA; J: TRBJ2-2; V: TRBV6-5
CDR3: CASSPRRSYSNQPQHF; DNA: TGTGCCAGCAGCCCAAGACGGAGTTATAGCAATCAGCCCCAGCATTTT; D: NA; size: NA; J: TRBJ1-5; V: TRBV6-6
CDR3: CASSETGWRSLDGKLFF; DNA: TGTGCCAGCAGTGAAACGGGGTGGAGGAGCCTTGATGGAAAACTGTTTTTT; D: NA; size: NA; J: TRBJ1-4; V: TRBV6-1
CDR3: CASSVTNDGYPQHF; DNA: TGTGCCAGCAGCGTAACAAATGACGGCTACCCCCAGCATTTT; D: NA; size: NA; J: TRBJ1-5; V: TRBV9
CDR3: CASAGTERDEQFF; DNA: TGCGCCAGCGCGGGGACAGAACGGGATGAGCAGTTCTTC; D: NA; size: NA; J: TRBJ2-1; V: TRBV10-1
CDR3: CASSLTSGSLAYNEQFF; DNA: TGTGCCAGCAGCTTAACTAGCGGGAGTTTGGCCTACAATGAGCAGTTCTTC; D: TRBD2; size: NA; J: TRBJ2-1; V: TRBV7-3
CDR3: CAREKIGVYEQYF; DNA: TGTGCCAGAGAAAAAATAGGAGTCTACGAGCAGTACTTC; D: NA; size: NA; J: TRBJ2-7; V: TRBV2
CDR3: CASSQGSVQETQYF; DNA: TGTGCCAGCAGCCAAGGGTCAGTCCAAGAGACCCAGTACTTC; D: NA; size: NA; J: TRBJ2-5; V: TRBV14
CDR3: CASRTGPVQFF; DNA: TGTGCCAGCAGGACAGGTCCAGTGCAGTTCTTC; D: NA; size: NA; J: TRBJ2-1; V: TRBV2
CDR3: CASSLRQVNTEAFF; DNA: TGTGCCAGCAGTCTTCGGCAGGTGAACACTGAAGCTTTCTTT; D: NA; size: few; J: TRBJ1-1; V: TRBV9
CDR3: CASSVGGPDSGANVLTF; DNA: TGTGCCAGCAGCGTAGGGGGACCGGACTCTGGGGCCAACGTCCTGACTTTC; D: NA; size: NA; J: TRBJ2-6; V: TRBV9
CDR3: CASSGTSGGAYEQYF; DNA: TGTGCCAGCAGTGGGACTAGCGGGGGGGCCTACGAGCAGTACTTC; D: TRBD2; size: once; J: TRBJ2-7; V: TRBV6-6
CDR3: CASSPLVGTGAGYTF; DNA: TGCGCCAGCAGCCCGCTGGTGGGGACAGGGGCTGGCTACACCTTC; D: TRBD1; size: NA; J: TRBJ1-2; V: TRBV5-1
CDR3: CASSLASPGWVTEAFF; DNA: TGTGCCAGCAGCTTAGCAAGTCCAGGGTGGGTCACTGAAGCTTTCTTT; D: NA; size: few; J: TRBJ1-1; V: TRBV7-6
CDR3: CASTTEGAVRLFF; DNA: TGTGCCAGCACCACCGAGGGGGCCGTTCGGCTGTTTTTT; D: TRBD1; size: few; J: TRBJ1-4; V: TRBV28
CDR3: CASSSGPNTEAFF; DNA: TGTGCCAGCAGCTCCGGCCCGAACACTGAAGCTTTCTTT; D: NA; size: NA; J: TRBJ1-1; V: TRBV7-2
CDR3: CATLRGGGTDTQYF; DNA: TGTGCCACCCTAAGGGGGGGAGGGACAGATACGCAGTATTTT; D: NA; size: NA; J: TRBJ2-3; V: TRBV6-1
CDR3: CASSRQQGLGETQYF; DNA: TGTGCCAGCAGTCGACAACAGGGGCTCGGAGAGACCCAGTACTTC; D: TRBD1; size: NA; J: TRBJ2-5; V: TRBV6-5
CDR3: CASSFPGLEAGELFF; DNA: TGTGCCAGCAGCTTCCCGGGACTAGAGGCCGGGGAGCTGTTTTTT; D: TRBD2; size: NA; J: TRBJ2-2; V: TRBV7-2
CDR3: CSGAGGDSYEQYF; DNA: TGCAGCGGGGCGGGCGGGGACTCCTACGAGCAGTACTTC; D: NA; size: NA; J: TRBJ2-7; V: TRBV29-1
CDR3: CASSLVSNQPQHF; DNA: TGTGCCAGCAGCTTAGTGAGCAATCAGCCCCAGCATTTT; D: NA; size: NA; J: TRBJ1-5; V: TRBV7-8
CDR3: CASSPGQGGEKLFF; DNA: TGTGCCAGCTCACCAGGACAGGGGGGTGAAAAACTGTTTTTT; D: TRBD1; size: once; J: TRBJ1-4; V: TRBV18
CDR3: CASRTFSYNSPLHF; DNA: TGTGCCAGCCGGACGTTCTCCTATAATTCACCCCTCCACTTT; D: NA; size: NA; J: TRBJ1-6; V: TRBV19
CDR3: CAISPGLAGIPSYEQYF; DNA: TGTGCCATCAGCCCGGGACTAGCGGGGATCCCCTCCTACGAGCAGTACTTC; D: TRBD2; size: few; J: TRBJ2-7; V: TRBV10-3
CDR3: CAWGGPGTQYF; DNA: TGTGCCTGGGGCGGCCCAGGGACCCAGTACTTC; D: NA; size: NA; J: TRBJ2-5; V: TRBV30